This TCR beta chain was recorded in a study of T cell repertoires in cytomegalovirus infection. Study-wide context: It was the public TCR beta signatures that indicated both CMV infection and matching HLA type.

The CDR3 has 17 residues. J lost 3 bases, V lost 4 bases, and 11 bases had no gene match. Germline values: CDR1 SGHRS, CDR2 YFSETQ. With respect to this clonotype: Its antigen is unknown.

General study points: Dominating the ex vivo response were TCR beta clonotypes that were CMV-specific and HLA-C-restricted. Cumulative frequency of public TCR beta families picked out carriers of CMV plus the relevant HLA.

TCRdb re-derived calls from the reads in MiXCR, one entry per CDR3 protein. The table shows hundreds of thousands of distinct CDR3 sequences, with roughly 17% occurring only once. The source is a human donor in good health (CMV status not recorded). Some clones in this sample may be carry-over from other donors' samples. V is TRBV5-1 and J is TRBJ2-2, with TRBD2 matching over 8 bases. Sequencing was performed on PBMCs. CDR3 coding DNA: TGCGCCAGCAGCCTAGGTTCGGGACTAGAAGACACCGGGGAGCTGTTTTTT. Translation gives CASSLGSGLEDTGELFF.